This T cell receptor (beta chain) was captured in a study of blood T cell repertoires in COVID-19. Germline loops: CDR1 SGHTA, CDR2 FQGNSA. The CDR3 runs to 14 residues. V lost 2 bases and J lost 4, with 11 bases in between. Profiled with immunoSEQ multiplex PCR; TCRdb holds only in-frame clones, not every one. This repertoire shows 20,000 to 30,000 clones, about nine tenths found once; its top ten account for under 20%. The receptor was derived from a woman of 80 years or more with acute or convalescent COVID-19. The rearrangement uses TRBV7-2 and TRBJ1-2, with D perhaps matching TRBD1 (6 bases). The sample consisted of peripheral blood. Here the CDR3 reads CASSLSRDTYGYTF. The CDR3, as DNA: TGTGCCAGCAGCTTATCTAGGGACACCTATGGCTACACCTTC.